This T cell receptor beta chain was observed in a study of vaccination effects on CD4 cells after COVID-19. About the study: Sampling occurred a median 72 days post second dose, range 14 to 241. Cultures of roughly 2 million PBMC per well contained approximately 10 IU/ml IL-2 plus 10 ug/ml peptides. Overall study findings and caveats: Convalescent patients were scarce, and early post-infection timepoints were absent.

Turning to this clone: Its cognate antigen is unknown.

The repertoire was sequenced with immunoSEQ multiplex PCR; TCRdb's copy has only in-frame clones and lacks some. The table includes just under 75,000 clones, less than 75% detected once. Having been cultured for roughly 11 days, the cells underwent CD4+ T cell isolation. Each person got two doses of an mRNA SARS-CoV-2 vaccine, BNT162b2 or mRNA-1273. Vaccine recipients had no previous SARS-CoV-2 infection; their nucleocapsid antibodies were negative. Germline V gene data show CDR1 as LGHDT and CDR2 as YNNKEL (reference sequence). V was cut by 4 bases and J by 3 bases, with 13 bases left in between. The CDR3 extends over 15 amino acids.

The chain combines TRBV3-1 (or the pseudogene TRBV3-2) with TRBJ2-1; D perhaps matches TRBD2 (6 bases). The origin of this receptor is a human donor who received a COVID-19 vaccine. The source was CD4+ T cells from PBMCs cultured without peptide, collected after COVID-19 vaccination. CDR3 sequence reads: CASSPGVVGYNEQFF. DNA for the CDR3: TGTGCCAGCAGCCCGGGGGTCGTGGGCTACAATGAGCAGTTCTTC.